This T cell receptor (beta chain) came from a study of OX40 agonist ivuxolimab in advanced cancers. Study in general: It was ivuxolimab, an agonistic anti-OX40 (CD134) antibody, that patients were treated with. Patients were dosed intravenously with ivuxolimab at 0.01 to 10 mg/kg every 2 weeks.

On this clone itself: Its antigen is still unknown.

This CDR3 is built from 16 residues. V lost 1 base and J lost 5; bases outside the gene matches: 8. Germline V CDR1 and CDR2: SGHVS, FQNEAQ. Points from the study as a whole: Partial responders at 0.1-3.0 mg/kg had among the lowest clonal expansion.

Measured with immunoSEQ multiplex PCR; TCRdb has only the in-frame clones, and not every one. The sample lists fewer than 25,000 clones, about 80% seen once, with under 35% in the top ten. Specimen: CD4+ or CD8+ T cells sorted from blood, collected in a trial of the OX40 agonist ivuxolimab. The sequence was collected from an adult with an advanced solid tumor such as melanoma, head and neck, liver or kidney cancer. The chain is built from TRBV7-8 and TRBJ2-1; 7 bases are a match to TRBD2. CDR3 in DNA: TGTGCCAGCAGCTTAGGGACTAGGGTTGTGAACAATGAGCAGTTCTTC. Residues: CASSLGTRVVNNEQFF.